Reported below is one T cell receptor beta chain. Its antigen remains unknown. The assay was immunoSEQ multiplex PCR, and TCRdb's table has in-frame clones only and misses some. The sample includes 130,000 or so clones, 85% to 90% of them seen just once. This entry belongs to a study of T cell responses to AZD1222 COVID-19 vaccine. Findings and caveats of the study: Repertoire sampling was restricted to post-peak T cell response timepoints. With dominance at 160-218 and 743-854, vaccine-associated CD4 TCRs spanned spike.

V lost 1 base and J lost 7, with 17 bases in between. Looked up from germline, CDR1 is SGDLS and CDR2 is YYNGEE. CDR3 size: 16 residues. This receptor was identified in an adult in good health. Sequencing used peripheral blood, obtained on day 0 of AZD1222 vaccination. V and J are TRBV9 and TRBJ2-2; TRBD2 is a possible D gene (6 bases). The CDR3: CASSVRGDWGGGELFF. The CDR3, as DNA: TGTGCCAGCAGCGTAAGGGGCGACTGGGGAGGCGGGGAGCTGTTTTTT.